The clone carrying this T cell receptor (beta chain) was detected once. Its target is unknown. Produced via immunoSEQ multiplex PCR; TCRdb's table is partial and in-frame only. The sample carries some 110,000 clones, roughly 85% recorded once. Germline-derived CDR1 and CDR2 are MDHEN and SYDVKM. The CDR3 spans 14 residues. V was clipped by 10 bases and J by 0 bases, with 15 bases between them. This sample's time point: baseline pretreatment blood. The treatment denotes: 15 Gy SBRT to primary tumor, nephrectomy 4 weeks later. After SBRT, blood was collected at 2 and 4 weeks, plus baseline. This renal cell carcinoma was of the clear cell type. These data belong to a study of radiation and T cells in renal cell carcinoma. Whole-study context: Nephrectomy followed 15 Gy stereotactic body radiation by 4 weeks.

General study points: Without pretreatment biopsies, baseline tumor clonotype presence was undetermined.

Specimen: blood, collected from a patient whose treatment included radiotherapy and nephrectomy. The genes are TRBV28 and TRBJ1-1; D not certain. The receptor's source is a woman aged 55 to 70 with renal cell carcinoma. CDR3 sequence (DNA): TGTGCCACCACGGTAGTACAAATGAACACTGAAGCTTTCTTT. Translating gives CATTVVQMNTEAFF.